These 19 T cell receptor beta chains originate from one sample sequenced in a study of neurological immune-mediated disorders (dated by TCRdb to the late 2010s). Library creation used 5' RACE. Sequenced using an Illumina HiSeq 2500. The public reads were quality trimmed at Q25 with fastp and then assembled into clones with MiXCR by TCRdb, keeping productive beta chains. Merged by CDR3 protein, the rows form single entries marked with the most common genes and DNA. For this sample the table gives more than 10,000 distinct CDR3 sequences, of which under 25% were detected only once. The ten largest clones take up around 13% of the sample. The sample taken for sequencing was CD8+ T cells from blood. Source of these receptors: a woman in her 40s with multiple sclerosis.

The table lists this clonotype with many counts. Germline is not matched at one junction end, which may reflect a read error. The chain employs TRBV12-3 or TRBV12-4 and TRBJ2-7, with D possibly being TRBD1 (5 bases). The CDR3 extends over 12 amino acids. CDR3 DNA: TGTGTCAGCACTTGGGGCGCCTACGAGCAGTACTTC. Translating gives CVSTWGAYEQYF.

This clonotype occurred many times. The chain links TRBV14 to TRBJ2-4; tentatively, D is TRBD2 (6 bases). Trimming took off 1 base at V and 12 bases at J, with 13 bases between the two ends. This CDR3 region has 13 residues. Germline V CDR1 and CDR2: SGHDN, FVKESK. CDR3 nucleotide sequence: TGTGCCAGCAGCCAAGCCGTCACGGGAGCTCAGTACTTC. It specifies CASSQAVTGAQYF.

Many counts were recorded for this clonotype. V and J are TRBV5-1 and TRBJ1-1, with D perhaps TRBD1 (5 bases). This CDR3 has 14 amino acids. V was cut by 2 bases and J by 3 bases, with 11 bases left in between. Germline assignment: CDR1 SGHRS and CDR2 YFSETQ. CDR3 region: CASSLLWGDTEAFF. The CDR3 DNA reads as TGCGCCAGCAGCTTATTGTGGGGGGACACTGAAGCTTTCTTT. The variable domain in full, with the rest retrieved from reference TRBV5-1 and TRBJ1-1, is KAGVTQTPRYLIKTRGQQVTLSCSPISGHRSVSWYQQTPGQGLQFLFEYFSETQRNKGNFPGRFSGRQFSNSRSEMNVSTLELGDSALYLCASSLLWGDTEAFFGQGTRLTVV.

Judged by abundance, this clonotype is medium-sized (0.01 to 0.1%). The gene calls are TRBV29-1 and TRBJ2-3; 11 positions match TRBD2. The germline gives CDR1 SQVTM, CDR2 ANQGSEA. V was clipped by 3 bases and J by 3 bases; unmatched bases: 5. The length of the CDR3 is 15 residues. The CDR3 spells CSVDPLAGGTDTQYF. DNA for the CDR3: TGCAGCGTTGACCCCCTAGCGGGGGGAACAGATACGCAGTATTTT.

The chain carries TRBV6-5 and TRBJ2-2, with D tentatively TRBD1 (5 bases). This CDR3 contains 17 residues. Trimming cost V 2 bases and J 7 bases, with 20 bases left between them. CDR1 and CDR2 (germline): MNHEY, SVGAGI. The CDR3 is CASSYMVMEGANGELFF. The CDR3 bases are TGTGCCAGCAGTTACATGGTCATGGAAGGGGCCAACGGGGAGCTGTTTTTT.

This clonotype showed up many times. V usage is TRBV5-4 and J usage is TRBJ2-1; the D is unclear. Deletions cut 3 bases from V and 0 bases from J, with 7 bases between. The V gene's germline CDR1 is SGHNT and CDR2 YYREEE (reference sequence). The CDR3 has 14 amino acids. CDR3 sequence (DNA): TGTGCCAGCAGCTATGGGGACTCCTACAATGAGCAGTTCTTC. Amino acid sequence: CASSYGDSYNEQFF.

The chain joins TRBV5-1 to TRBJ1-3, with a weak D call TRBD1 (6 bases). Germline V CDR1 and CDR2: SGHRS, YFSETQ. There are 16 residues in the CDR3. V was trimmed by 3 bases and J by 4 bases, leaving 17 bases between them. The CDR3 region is CASSSVGGLQGNTIYF. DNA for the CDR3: TGCGCCAGCAGCTCGGTCGGGGGGCTACAGGGAAACACCATATATTTT.

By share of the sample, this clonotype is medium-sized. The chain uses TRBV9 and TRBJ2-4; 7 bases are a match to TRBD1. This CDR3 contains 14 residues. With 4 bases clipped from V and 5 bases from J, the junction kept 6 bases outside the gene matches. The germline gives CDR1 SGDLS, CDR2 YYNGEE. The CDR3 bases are TGTGCCAGCAGCCCCGACGACAGGGAAAACATTCAGTACTTC. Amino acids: CASSPDDRENIQYF.

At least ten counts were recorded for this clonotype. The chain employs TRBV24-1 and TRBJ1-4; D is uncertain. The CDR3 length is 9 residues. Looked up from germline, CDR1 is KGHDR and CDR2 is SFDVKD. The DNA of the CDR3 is TGTGCAACTAATGAAAAACTGTTTTTT. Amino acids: CATNEKLFF.

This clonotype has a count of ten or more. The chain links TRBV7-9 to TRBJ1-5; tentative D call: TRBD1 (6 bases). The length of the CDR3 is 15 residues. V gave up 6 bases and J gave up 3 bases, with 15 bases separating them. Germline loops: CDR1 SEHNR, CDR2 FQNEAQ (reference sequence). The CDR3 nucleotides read TGTGCCAGCAGTACCGGGACAAATTTCAATCAGCCCCAGCATTTT. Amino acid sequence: CASSTGTNFNQPQHF. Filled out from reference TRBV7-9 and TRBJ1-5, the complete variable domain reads DTGVSQNPRHKITKRGQNVTFRCDPISEHNRLYWYRQTLGQGPEFLTYFQNEAQLEKSRLLSDRFSAERPKGSFSTLEIQRTEQGDSAMYLCASSTGTNFNQPQHFGDGTRLSIL.

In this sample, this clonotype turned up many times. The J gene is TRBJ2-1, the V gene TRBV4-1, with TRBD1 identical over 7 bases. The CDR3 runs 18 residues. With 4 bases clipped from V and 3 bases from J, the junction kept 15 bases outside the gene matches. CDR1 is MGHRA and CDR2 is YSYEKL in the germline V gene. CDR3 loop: CASSRDTGLRDSYNEQFF. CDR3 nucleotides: TGCGCCAGCAGCCGCGATACAGGCCTCCGGGACAGCTACAATGAGCAGTTCTTC.

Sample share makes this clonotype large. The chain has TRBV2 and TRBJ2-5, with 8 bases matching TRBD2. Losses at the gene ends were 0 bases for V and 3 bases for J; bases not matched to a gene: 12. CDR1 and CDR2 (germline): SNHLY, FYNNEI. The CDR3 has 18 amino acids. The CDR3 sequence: CASSEALQAGASEETQYF. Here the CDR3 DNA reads TGTGCCAGCAGTGAAGCGCTTCAAGCGGGGGCCTCCGAAGAGACCCAGTACTTC.

CDR3 residues: CSAIDRPQEYSNQPQHF. The CDR3 bases are TGCAGTGCTATCGACAGGCCCCAGGAATATAGCAATCAGCCCCAGCATTTT. The chain links TRBV20-1 to TRBJ1-5; the D gene is possibly TRBD1 (6 bases). The CDR3 is 17 residues long. From germline, CDR1 is DFQATT and CDR2 SNEGSKA (reference sequence). V shed 4 bases and J shed 0 bases, with 19 bases lying between them.

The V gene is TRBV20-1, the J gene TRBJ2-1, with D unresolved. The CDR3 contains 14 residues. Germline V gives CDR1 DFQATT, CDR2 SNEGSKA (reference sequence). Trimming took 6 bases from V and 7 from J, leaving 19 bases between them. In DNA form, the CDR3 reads TGCAGTGCCCACCCCCGCGCCCTCGGGAATGAGCAGTTCTTC. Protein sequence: CSAHPRALGNEQFF.

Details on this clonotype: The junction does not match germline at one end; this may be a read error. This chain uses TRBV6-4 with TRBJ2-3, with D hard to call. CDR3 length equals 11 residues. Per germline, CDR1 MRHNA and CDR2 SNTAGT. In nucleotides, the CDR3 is TGCCGAACGATGGTGGCAGATACGCAGTATTTT. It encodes CRTMVADTQYF.

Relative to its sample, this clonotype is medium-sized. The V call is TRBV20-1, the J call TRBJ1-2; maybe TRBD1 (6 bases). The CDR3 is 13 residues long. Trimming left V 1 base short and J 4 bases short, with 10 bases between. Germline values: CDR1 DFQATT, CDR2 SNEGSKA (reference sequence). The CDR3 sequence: CSARVTGTYGYTF. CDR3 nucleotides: TGCAGTGCTAGAGTTACAGGGACCTATGGCTACACCTTC.

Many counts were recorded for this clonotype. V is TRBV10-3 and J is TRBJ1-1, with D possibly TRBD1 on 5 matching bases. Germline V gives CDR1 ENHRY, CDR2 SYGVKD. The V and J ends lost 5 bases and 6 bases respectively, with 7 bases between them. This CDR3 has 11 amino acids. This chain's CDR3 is CAISTGPEAFF. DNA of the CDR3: TGTGCCATCAGTACAGGCCCTGAAGCTTTCTTT.

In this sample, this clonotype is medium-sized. CDR3 sequence: CASSFPALINTEAFF. The CDR3 DNA is TGTGCCAGCAGCTTTCCTGCCCTTATCAACACTGAAGCTTTCTTT. The rearrangement uses TRBV11-2 and TRBJ1-1, with unresolved D. Germline V gene lookup returns CDR1 SGHAT and CDR2 FQNNGV. The CDR3 spans 15 residues. V was clipped by 3 bases and J by 2 bases, with 13 bases between them.

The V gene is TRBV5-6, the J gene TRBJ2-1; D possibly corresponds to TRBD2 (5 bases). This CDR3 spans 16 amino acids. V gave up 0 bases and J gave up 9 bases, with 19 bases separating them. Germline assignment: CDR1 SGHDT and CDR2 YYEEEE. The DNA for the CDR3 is TGTGCCAGCAGCTTGGTCTGGGCGGAGCACGGGATTGAGCAGTTCTTC. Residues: CASSLVWAEHGIEQFF.